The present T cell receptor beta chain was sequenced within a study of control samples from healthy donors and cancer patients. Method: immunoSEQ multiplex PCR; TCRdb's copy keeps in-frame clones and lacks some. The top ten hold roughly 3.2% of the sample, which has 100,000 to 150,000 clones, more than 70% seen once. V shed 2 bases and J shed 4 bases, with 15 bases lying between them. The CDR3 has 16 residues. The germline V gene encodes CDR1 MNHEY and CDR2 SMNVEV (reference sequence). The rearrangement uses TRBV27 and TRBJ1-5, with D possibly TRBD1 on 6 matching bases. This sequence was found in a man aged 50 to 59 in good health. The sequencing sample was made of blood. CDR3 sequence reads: CASSLSWAGVNQPQHF. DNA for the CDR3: TGTGCCAGCAGTTTAAGTTGGGCAGGGGTAAATCAGCCCCAGCATTTT.